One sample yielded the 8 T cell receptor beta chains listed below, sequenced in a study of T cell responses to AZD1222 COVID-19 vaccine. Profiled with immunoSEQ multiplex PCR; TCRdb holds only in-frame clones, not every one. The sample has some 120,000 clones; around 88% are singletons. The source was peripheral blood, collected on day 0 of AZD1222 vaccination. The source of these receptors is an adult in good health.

This chain's CDR3 is CASSYLGGYTF. The CDR3 DNA is TGTGCCAGCAGTTACCTCGGTGGCTACACCTTC. The chain recombines TRBV6-5 with TRBJ1-2; D is unresolved. V was shortened by 2 bases and J by 7 bases, with 5 bases between the two germline ends. The CDR3 has 11 amino acids. Germline V gene lookup returns CDR1 MNHEY and CDR2 SVGAGI.

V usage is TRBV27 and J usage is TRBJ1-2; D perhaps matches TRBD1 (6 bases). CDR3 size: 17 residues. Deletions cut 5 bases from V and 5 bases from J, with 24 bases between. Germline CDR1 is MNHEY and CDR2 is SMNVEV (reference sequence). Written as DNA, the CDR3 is TGTGCCAGCAGTCCCACCTACGCCCCGACGGGGGCGTATGGCTACACCTTC. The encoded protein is CASSPTYAPTGAYGYTF.

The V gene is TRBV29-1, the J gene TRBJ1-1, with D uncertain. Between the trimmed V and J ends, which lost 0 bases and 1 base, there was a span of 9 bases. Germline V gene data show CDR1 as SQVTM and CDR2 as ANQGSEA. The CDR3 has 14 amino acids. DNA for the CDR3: TGCAGCGTTGAAGATCGGAGAGGGAACACTGAAGCTTTCTTT. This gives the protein CSVEDRRGNTEAFF.

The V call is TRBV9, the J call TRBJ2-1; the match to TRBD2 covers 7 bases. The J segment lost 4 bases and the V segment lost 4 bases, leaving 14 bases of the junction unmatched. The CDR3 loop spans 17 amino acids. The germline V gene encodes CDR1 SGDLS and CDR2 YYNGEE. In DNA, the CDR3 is TGTGCCAGCAGCACCGGCCTGCGTGGTAGCGGGTACAATGAGCAGTTCTTC. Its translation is CASSTGLRGSGYNEQFF.

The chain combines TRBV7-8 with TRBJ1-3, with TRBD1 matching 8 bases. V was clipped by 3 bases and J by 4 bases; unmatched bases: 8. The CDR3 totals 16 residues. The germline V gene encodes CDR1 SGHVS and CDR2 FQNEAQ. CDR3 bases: TGTGCCAGCAGCTTCCTCGGACAGGGCCAGGGAAACACCATATATTTT. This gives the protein CASSFLGQGQGNTIYF.

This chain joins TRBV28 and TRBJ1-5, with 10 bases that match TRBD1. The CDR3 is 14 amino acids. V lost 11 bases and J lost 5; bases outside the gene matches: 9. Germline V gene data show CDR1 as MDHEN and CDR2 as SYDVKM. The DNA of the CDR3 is TGTGCCGGACAGACAGGGGGCCACCATCAGCCCCAGCATTTT. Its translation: CAGQTGGHHQPQHF.

In nucleotides, the CDR3 is TGTGCCAGTAGTATAGCGGGGGGTCGCTCCTACAATGAGCAGTTCTTC. It specifies CASSIAGGRSYNEQFF. The chain carries TRBV19 and TRBJ2-1, with TRBD2 matching over 7 bases. The CDR3 is made up of 16 amino acids. The V gene's germline CDR1 is LNHDA and CDR2 SQIVND (reference sequence). V shed 1 base and J 0 bases; nucleotides not matched to a gene: 3. Full variable domain (remainder filled in from reference TRBV19 and TRBJ2-1): DGGITQSPKYLFRKEGQNVTLSCEQNLNHDAMYWYRQDPGQGLRLIYYSQIVNDFQKGDIAEGYSVSREKKESFPLTVTSAQKNPTAFYLCASSIAGGRSYNEQFFGPGTRLTVL.

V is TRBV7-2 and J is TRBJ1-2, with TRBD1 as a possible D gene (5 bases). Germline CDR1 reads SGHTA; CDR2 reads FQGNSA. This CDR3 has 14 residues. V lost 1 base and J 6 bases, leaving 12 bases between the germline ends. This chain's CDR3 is CASSLGQGIDGYTF. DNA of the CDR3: TGTGCCAGCAGCTTAGGGCAGGGTATCGATGGCTACACCTTC.